These T cell receptor beta chains were read from a single sample in a study of CD8 T cells in Susac syndrome. TCRdb re-derived calls from the immunoSEQ multiplex PCR reads in MiXCR, one entry per CDR3 protein. The table lists about 250,000 distinct CDR3 sequences, about 94% of them singletons, with approximately 0.07% in the top ten. The sample consisted of CD4+ T cells from PBMCs. The receptors stem from a human donor with multiple sclerosis. Each CDR3 is given with its conserved first and last residue. The size field is filled for only some rows; it gives once, few, many or a size class.

TRBV20-1	TRBJ1-5	.	CSAGIGVGQPQHF
TRBV7-8	TRBJ1-2	.	CASSFSGFYGYTF
TRBV6-1	TRBJ2-1	.	CASSSLTRGSYNEQFF
TRBV18	TRBJ2-7	.	CASSPRTDYYEQYF
TRBV3-1	TRBJ2-6	.	CASTYSRSGANVLTF
TRBV20-1	TRBJ2-2	.	CSARSGTGELFF
TRBV6-6	TRBJ2-7	.	CASSYSGGFSYEQYF
TRBV10-3	TRBJ1-4	once	CAISESGAGANEKLFF
TRBV24-1	TRBJ2-3	once	CATSDFGAGYTDTQYF
TRBV29-1	TRBJ2-5	.	CSVDSGYQETQYF
TRBV5-1	TRBJ2-2	.	CASSRGGGSGELFF
TRBV29-1	TRBJ1-1	.	CSVKTGGSTEAFF
TRBV14	TRBJ2-2	.	CASSQGAANTGELFF
TRBV30	TRBJ1-1	.	CAWSNLGTLDVNTEAFF
TRBV5-1	TRBJ2-2	.	CASSGSGAGELFF
TRBV28	TRBJ1-2	.	CASSGSGQGDYGYTF
TRBV15	TRBJ2-3	.	CATSASGTDTQYF
TRBV18	TRBJ2-1	.	CASSLTSGAGDEQFF
TRBV5-4	TRBJ1-2	.	CASSLDGIYGYTF
TRBV5-4	TRBJ2-7	.	CASSLDHSEQYF
TRBV12-3/TRBV12-4	TRBJ2-5	once	CASRNRLQETQYF
TRBV24-1	TRBJ2-6	.	CATSDRGQVSGGISGANVLTF